This T cell receptor (beta chain) comes out of a study of T cells in Graves' hyperthyroidism and ophthalmopathy. Across the whole study: Peripheral blood specimens were obtained at initial diagnosis, prior to any treatment.

RNA transcripts served as the template for amplifying TCR beta CDR3 regions. In the first-round RT-PCR of the TCR CDR3, the HTBI primer set was used. Via MiXCR, TCRdb re-called the multiplex PCR reads, giving one row per CDR3 protein. Here the sample spans some 270,000 distinct CDR3 sequences, around 25% being singletons. On this clonotype: The antigen remains unidentified.

Regarding the study as a whole: Ophthalmopathy stood apart from stable hyperthyroidism in a 13 V-J model. Blood also showed most of the thyroid clonotypes that were expanded above 0.001.

The study based diagnoses on clinical symptoms, serum thyroxine and TRAb, thyroid ultrasound and orbital computed tomography. With 2 bases removed from V and 6 bases from J, the gap between germline ends came to 13 bases. This CDR3 has 14 amino acids. In germline, CDR1 is MNHEY, CDR2 SVGAGI. The sequencing input was blood. The rearrangement uses TRBV6-5 and TRBJ1-2, with D perhaps matching TRBD1 (5 bases). This sequence originates from a woman aged 40-49 years with Graves' ophthalmopathy. CDR3 nucleotides: TGTGCCAGCAGTTACGACAGCCGGACCCATGGCTACACCTTC. This translates into CASSYDSRTHGYTF.